The 23 T cell receptor beta chains below all came from one sample that was sequenced in a study of cytotoxic CD8 clonotypes in ibrutinib-treated CLL. The assay was immunoSEQ multiplex PCR, and TCRdb's table has in-frame clones only and misses some. Counted here are about 58,000 clones, approximately 71% occurring once; the ten biggest clones make up about 39%. The sample was PBMCs, taken after 12 months of ibrutinib treatment. These receptors were collected from a human donor with chronic lymphocytic leukemia.

The chain is built from TRBV30 and TRBJ2-3, with D perhaps matching TRBD2 (5 bases). Deletions cut 7 bases from V and 0 bases from J, with 11 bases between. Germline-derived CDR1 and CDR2 are GTSNPN and SVGIG (reference sequence). CDR3 length: 13 residues. The CDR3 is CAYGIGSTDTQYF. The DNA of the CDR3 is TGTGCCTACGGGATAGGAAGCACAGATACGCAGTATTTT.

The chain is built from TRBV27 and TRBJ2-7; TRBD2 matches at 12 bases. Germline V gene sequence: CDR1 MNHEY, CDR2 SMNVEV (reference sequence). The V and J ends lost 5 bases and 5 bases, in that order; junction bases with no gene match: 10. The CDR3 consists of 16 residues. CDR3 amino acids: CASSTPTSGSFHEQYF. As DNA, the CDR3 is TGTGCCAGCAGTACCCCGACTAGCGGGAGCTTCCACGAGCAGTACTTC.

The sample holds many counts of this clone. The CDR3 loop reads CASSPGAGAGELFF. In DNA form, the CDR3 reads TGTGCCAGCAGTCCGGGGGCCGGGGCCGGGGAGCTGTTTTTT. The chain has TRBV7-9 and TRBJ2-2; D may correspond to TRBD1 or TRBD2 (6 bases each). The CDR3 spans 14 residues. Trimming cost V 6 bases and J 6 bases, with 14 bases left between them. The germline V gene has CDR1 SEHNR and CDR2 FQNEAQ (reference sequence).

This clone was observed a few times. In DNA, the CDR3 is TGTGCCAGCAGTCGAAACGGGGGGGAGACCCAGTACTTC. Amino acids: CASSRNGGETQYF. The chain uses TRBV27 and TRBJ2-5; 7 bases map to TRBD2. The germline V gene encodes CDR1 MNHEY and CDR2 SMNVEV (reference sequence). V was pared by 5 bases and J by 5 bases, with 5 bases of the junction left unmatched. This CDR3 region has 13 residues.

This clone appeared a single time. The rearrangement joins TRBV13 to TRBJ2-7, with D perhaps being TRBD1 or TRBD2 (5 bases each). Germline loops: CDR1 PRHDT, CDR2 FYEKMQ (reference sequence). The CDR3 has 16 amino acids. V lost 5 bases, J lost 0 bases, and 17 bases lay in between. DNA for the CDR3: TGTGCCAGCAGCGTAACCGGGACGGCCATCTCCTACGAGCAGTACTTC. Translating gives CASSVTGTAISYEQYF.

Only one count was recorded for this clone. The chain is built from TRBV19 and TRBJ2-3; TRBD2 agrees at 11 bases. V lost 4 bases and J lost 5; bases outside the gene matches: 8. CDR3 size: 16 residues. Germline V lookup: CDR1 LNHDA, CDR2 SQIVND (reference sequence). The CDR3 is CASSRIAGGLGDTQYF. The CDR3, as DNA: TGTGCCAGTAGTAGAATAGCGGGAGGGTTGGGAGATACGCAGTATTTT.

The chain is built from TRBV28 and TRBJ1-5, with D unresolved. Germline V lookup: CDR1 MDHEN, CDR2 SYDVKM. The CDR3 totals 17 residues. The V end was cut by 4 bases, the J end by 0 bases, with 16 bases between. The chain's CDR3 is CASSYTVQSHSNQPQHF. The CDR3 nucleotides are TGTGCCAGCAGTTATACAGTCCAGTCCCATAGCAATCAGCCCCAGCATTTT.

This clone has a single count. V is TRBV5-6 and J is TRBJ1-6; 9 bases are a match to TRBD1. Germline V lookup: CDR1 SGHDT, CDR2 YYEEEE. Trimming cost V 4 bases and J 4 bases; bases outside gene matches: 6. The CDR3 covers 16 residues. CDR3 region: CASSMDRGFYNSPLHF. In DNA form, the CDR3 reads TGTGCCAGCAGCATGGACAGGGGCTTTTATAATTCACCCCTCCACTTT.

The V gene is TRBV4-1, the J gene TRBJ2-7; 7 positions match TRBD2. Germline assignment: CDR1 MGHRA and CDR2 YSYEKL. This CDR3 is 15 amino acids long. The trim removed 1 base at V and 5 bases at J, leaving 8 bases unmatched. In DNA form, the CDR3 reads TGCGCCAGCAGCCAAGGTACCCGGGAGGTCGACGAGCAGTACTTC. It is translated as CASSQGTREVDEQYF.

This chain links TRBV29-1 with TRBJ2-7; TRBD1 aligns across 7 bases. Germline V gene lookup returns CDR1 SQVTM and CDR2 ANQGSEA. With 7 bases clipped from V and 2 bases from J, the junction kept 8 bases outside the gene matches. CDR3 length: 13 amino acids. CDR3 sequence reads: CSATRTGPYEQYF. The CDR3 DNA is TGCAGCGCCACTCGGACAGGACCCTACGAGCAGTACTTC.

In DNA form, the CDR3 reads TGTGCCAGCGTCCGGGACCCGTCTAGCACAGATACGCAGTATTTT. This sequence encodes CASVRDPSSTDTQYF. This chain connects TRBV7-2 to TRBJ2-3; either TRBD1 or TRBD2 may supply D (5 bases each). In germline, CDR1 is SGHTA, CDR2 FQGNSA. Between the trimmed V and J ends, which lost 8 bases and 0 bases, there was a span of 15 bases. This CDR3 has 15 amino acids.

The sample holds a few counts of this clone. The chain couples TRBV2 to TRBJ2-7, with TRBD2 matching over 10 bases. J lost 6 bases, V lost 7 bases, and 6 bases had no gene match. CDR3 length: 13 amino acids. Looked up from germline, CDR1 is SNHLY and CDR2 is FYNNEI. The CDR3 is CASTLAGVGEQYF. In DNA, the CDR3 is TGTGCCAGCACGCTAGCGGGAGTCGGCGAGCAGTACTTC.

The V call is TRBV5-4, the J call TRBJ2-3; D assignment may be TRBD1 or TRBD2 (7 bases each). CDR3 length: 15 residues. Trimming shortened V by 7 bases and J by 2 bases, and 17 bases separated the two germline ends. Germline values: CDR1 SGHNT, CDR2 YYREEE (reference sequence). In nucleotides, the CDR3 is TGTGCCAGCGCCCCAGGGGGGAGGGTCACAGATACGCAGTATTTT. Translated, it gives CASAPGGRVTDTQYF.

The genes are TRBV5-1 and TRBJ2-3; a weak D match, TRBD2 (6 bases). The CDR3 has 15 residues. The V gene lost 7 bases and the J gene lost 4 bases, with 19 bases spanning the gap. CDR1 and CDR2 from the germline V gene are SGHRS and YFSETQ. Here the CDR3 DNA reads TGCGCCAGCCGAGCGGCGGCAGAGCGGGCAGATACGCAGTATTTT. Translation gives CASRAAAERADTQYF.

In its sample, this clone was seen a few times. This chain joins TRBV9 and TRBJ2-3; D is perhaps TRBD1 or TRBD2 (5 bases each). Germline CDR1 SGDLS, CDR2 YYNGEE. V shed 0 bases and J shed 6 bases, with 8 bases lying between them. The CDR3 extends over 13 amino acids. CDR3 sequence: CASSVGGADTQYF. The CDR3 bases are TGTGCCAGCAGCGTAGGAGGGGCGGATACGCAGTATTTT.

The rearrangement joins TRBV11-3 to TRBJ2-7; 11 positions agree with TRBD2. CDR1 is SGHNT and CDR2 is YENEEA in the germline V gene. The CDR3 has 16 amino acids. V gave up 4 bases and J gave up 5 bases; unmatched junction bases: 10. DNA for the CDR3: TGTGCCAGCAGCTCGGATAGCGGGAGGGTCTCGCACGAGCAGTACTTC. It translates to CASSSDSGRVSHEQYF.

This sequence joins TRBV6-1 and TRBJ1-5, with 9 positions matching TRBD1. With 3 bases clipped from V and 2 bases from J, the junction kept 2 bases outside the gene matches. The CDR3 runs 15 residues. CDR1 is MNHNS, CDR2 SASEGT, per germline. The DNA for the CDR3 is TGTGCCAGCAGTGAGAGGACAGGGGGCAATCAGCCCCAGCATTTT. This codes for CASSERTGGNQPQHF.

The chain uses TRBV29-1 and TRBJ2-4; TRBD2 matches at 12 bases. J gave up 2 bases and V 6 bases, and 5 bases lay outside the gene matches. In germline, CDR1 is SQVTM, CDR2 ANQGSEA. CDR3 length: 15 residues. The CDR3 sequence: CSVAGTSGPKNIQYF. CDR3 nucleotide sequence: TGCAGCGTCGCCGGGACTAGCGGGCCCAAAAACATTCAGTACTTC. The variable domain in full, completed from reference TRBV29-1 and TRBJ2-4, reads SAVISQKPSRDICQRGTSLTIQCQVDSQVTMMFWYRQQPGQSLTLIATANQGSEATYESGFVIDKFPISRPNLTFSTLTVSNMSPEDSSIYLCSVAGTSGPKNIQYFGAGTRLSVL.

The V gene is TRBV19, the J gene TRBJ2-5, with D hard to call. The J call could be wrong; TRBJ2-7 is a better fit for the DNA end. The CDR3 has 12 residues. Germline assignment: CDR1 LNHDA and CDR2 SQIVND (reference sequence). CDR3 sequence reads: CASSGVGYEQYF. CDR3 bases: TGTGCCAGTAGTGGCGTGGGCTACGAGCAGTACTTC.

The chain carries TRBV11-2 and TRBJ2-7, with D unclear. Germline V CDR1 and CDR2: SGHAT, FQNNGV. V lost 3 bases and J 6 bases, leaving 12 bases between the germline ends. This CDR3 spans 13 amino acids. CDR3 loop: CASSFGLGPEQYF. The CDR3, as DNA: TGTGCCAGCAGCTTCGGCCTCGGGCCCGAGCAGTACTTC.

The genes are TRBV2 and TRBJ2-3; 8 bases are a match to TRBD1. The CDR3 totals 15 residues. The germline V gene has CDR1 SNHLY and CDR2 FYNNEI. The J segment lost 2 bases and the V segment lost 5 bases, leaving 6 bases of the junction unmatched. The chain's CDR3 is CASSRTGTPTDTQYF. CDR3 nucleotides: TGTGCCAGCAGTCGGACAGGGACCCCCACAGATACGCAGTATTTT.

This clone was recorded a few times. The chain joins TRBV7-2 to TRBJ2-7; 8 bases line up with TRBD2. This CDR3 comprises 16 residues. Trimming cost V 4 bases and J 6 bases; bases outside gene matches: 14. CDR1 and CDR2 from the germline V gene are SGHTA and FQGNSA. The CDR3 here is CASSSSGGSGRSEQYF. Written as DNA, the CDR3 is TGTGCCAGCAGCTCCTCCGGGGGAAGCGGGAGATCCGAGCAGTACTTC.

A single count supports this clone. The J gene is TRBJ2-3, the V gene TRBV18, with D hard to call. This CDR3 has 15 residues. V shed 0 bases and J shed 2 bases, with 9 bases lying between them. Germline-derived CDR1 and CDR2 are KGHSH and LQKENI. The CDR3, as DNA: TGTGCCAGCTCACCACCCCGGAGCGTCACAGATACGCAGTATTTT. Its translation is CASSPPRSVTDTQYF.